Below, 26 T cell receptor beta chains from the same sample are listed, as sequenced in a study of blood T cell repertoires in COVID-19. Clones were sequenced by immunoSEQ multiplex PCR, and TCRdb holds only the in-frame ones, with some missing. The profile shows 210,000 or so clones, roughly 80% of them singletons. Sequences were obtained from PBMCs or T cells enriched from blood (not recorded which). The source is a man aged 55 to 70 who had recovered from COVID-19.

The V and J genes are TRBV6-2 or TRBV6-3 and TRBJ1-1; 8 bases are shared with TRBD1. Germline assignment: CDR1 MNHEY and CDR2 SVGEGT. Losses at the gene ends were 4 bases for V and 1 base for J; bases not matched to a gene: 5. The CDR3 loop spans 15 amino acids. CDR3 DNA sequence: TGTGCCAGCAGTTCGACAGGGGTCTGGAACACTGAAGCTTTCTTT. Protein product: CASSSTGVWNTEAFF.

The CDR3 bases are TGTGCCAGCAGCTTGATGGGACAGGGGAGTGAAAAACTGTTTTTT. It translates to CASSLMGQGSEKLFF. This chain uses TRBV5-6 with TRBJ1-4; 10 nucleotides line up with TRBD1. CDR1 and CDR2 from the germline V gene are SGHDT and YYEEEE. This CDR3 comprises 15 residues. The J segment lost 7 bases and the V segment lost 1 base, leaving 4 bases of the junction unmatched.

This chain uses TRBV15 with TRBJ1-2, with D unresolved. Germline CDR1 reads LNHNV; CDR2 reads YYDKDF (reference sequence). Trimming took off 0 bases at V and 5 bases at J, with 13 bases between the two ends. CDR3 length equals 15 residues. CDR3 bases: TGTGCCACCAGCAGAGATGGGTACCAACTATATGGCTACACCTTC. Amino acid sequence: CATSRDGYQLYGYTF.

This clone showed up just once. This chain joins TRBV19 and TRBJ2-1, with 7 bases aligning to TRBD1. V lost 7 bases to trimming and J lost 2 bases; unmatched junction nucleotides: 14. The CDR3 is made up of 17 amino acids. CDR1 and CDR2 (germline): LNHDA, SQIVND (reference sequence). In nucleotides, the CDR3 is TGTGCCAGTATCCCTCTTACAGGGGACGACACCTACAATGAGCAGTTCTTC. Its protein product is CASIPLTGDDTYNEQFF.

This rearrangement joins TRBV3-1 (or the pseudogene TRBV3-2) to TRBJ2-3, with 7 bases aligning to TRBD2. This CDR3 contains 17 residues. V shed 0 bases and J 2 bases; nucleotides not matched to a gene: 8. Germline values: CDR1 LGHDT, CDR2 YNNKEL (reference sequence). DNA of the CDR3: TGTGCCAGCAGCCAAGATCTTGTAGCGGGCACCACAGATACGCAGTATTTT. Translated, it gives CASSQDLVAGTTDTQYF.

The chain links TRBV5-1 to TRBJ2-6, with D perhaps matching TRBD1 (5 bases). The germline V and J ends were trimmed by 0 bases and 0 bases, with 16 bases remaining between them. Germline CDR1 SGHRS, CDR2 YFSETQ. CDR3 length: 19 residues. CDR3 coding DNA: TGCGCCAGCAGCTTGGCCGGGCAGGGCCAGGCCTCTGGGGCCAACGTCCTGACTTTC. Its protein product is CASSLAGQGQASGANVLTF.

The chain links TRBV3-1 (or the pseudogene TRBV3-2) to TRBJ2-1; 8 bases map to TRBD2. The ends lost 1 base at V and 10 bases at J; junction bases unmatched: 9. Germline CDR1 and CDR2: LGHDT and YNNKEL (reference sequence). This CDR3 contains 15 residues. CDR3 loop: CASSQAPWASGEQFF. The CDR3, as DNA: TGTGCCAGCAGCCAAGCCCCCTGGGCTAGCGGGGAGCAGTTCTTC.

The gene calls are TRBV7-3 and TRBJ2-5; D unresolved. Germline V gives CDR1 SGHTA, CDR2 FQGTGA. The V end lost 2 bases, the J end lost 1 base, and 8 bases lay between the germline ends. The CDR3 spans 14 residues. As DNA, the CDR3 is TGTGCCAGCAGCTTATTTGGCAGCCAAGAGACCCAGTACTTC. It encodes CASSLFGSQETQYF.

J is TRBJ1-1 and V is TRBV14; D not certain. V lost 3 bases to trimming and J lost 0 bases, with 5 bases between them. Germline V lookup: CDR1 SGHDN, CDR2 FVKESK. The length of the CDR3 is 13 residues. DNA of the CDR3: TGTGCCAGCAGCCAGGGCATGAACACTGAAGCTTTCTTT. Translating it yields CASSQGMNTEAFF.

The genes are TRBV5-1 and TRBJ1-1; no firm D call. The CDR3 extends over 13 amino acids. Trimming removed 0 bases from V and 7 bases from J, with 10 bases in between. CDR1 and CDR2 (germline): SGHRS, YFSETQ. CDR3 residues: CASSLAVSGEAFF. In DNA, the CDR3 is TGCGCCAGCAGCTTGGCCGTAAGCGGTGAAGCTTTCTTT.

The chain uses TRBV15 and TRBJ1-1, with 7 bases fitting TRBD1. CDR1 and CDR2 from the germline V gene are LNHNV and YYDKDF (reference sequence). The CDR3 is 15 amino acids. V lost 0 bases, J lost 4 bases, and 5 bases stayed unmatched. For the CDR3, the DNA is TGTGCCACCAGCAGAGATACAGGGGCGGTCACTGAAGCTTTCTTT. The encoded protein is CATSRDTGAVTEAFF.

The J gene is TRBJ2-1, the V gene TRBV9, with 8 bases fitting TRBD2. The trim removed 4 bases at V and 3 bases at J, leaving 6 bases unmatched. CDR3 length: 15 amino acids. CDR1 and CDR2 (germline): SGDLS, YYNGEE. The CDR3 here is CASSRTGTSYNEQFF. The CDR3 DNA sequence: TGTGCCAGCAGCAGAACCGGGACTAGCTACAATGAGCAGTTCTTC.

This clone was seen once. The rearrangement links TRBV5-5 to TRBJ2-3; D remains unclear. CDR3 length equals 12 residues. Germline V gene data show CDR1 as SGHKS and CDR2 as YYEKEE (reference sequence). Trimming pared 4 bases from V and 7 bases from J, leaving 10 bases between. This CDR3 reads CASSQSVNTQYF. The CDR3 DNA follows: TGTGCCAGCAGCCAGTCTGTTAATACGCAGTATTTT.

In its sample, this clone was seen once. This sequence joins TRBV9 and TRBJ1-2, with a tentative D call TRBD1 (5 bases). This CDR3 has 15 residues. Per germline, CDR1 SGDLS and CDR2 YYNGEE. Trimming cost V 0 bases and J 5 bases, with 14 bases left between them. CDR3 coding DNA: TGTGCCAGCAGCGTAGCCCAAGACAGTACGTATGGCTACACCTTC. This translates into CASSVAQDSTYGYTF.

This chain links TRBV20-1 with TRBJ2-2; maybe TRBD1 (6 bases). V dropped 5 bases and J dropped 0 bases, with 13 bases sitting between them. The germline gives CDR1 DFQATT, CDR2 SNEGSKA (reference sequence). The CDR3 runs 15 residues. The DNA for the CDR3 is TGCAGTGCTCGTGACAGGCGCGCGAACACCGGGGAGCTGTTTTTT. Protein: CSARDRRANTGELFF.

CDR3 nucleotides: TGTGCCAGCAGCCAAACCCTTCACTCGCCTGTCACTGAAGCTTTCTTT. Its translation is CASSQTLHSPVTEAFF. This chain links TRBV4-2 with TRBJ1-1; no clear D gene. CDR3 length: 16 residues. The germline V gene encodes CDR1 LGHNA and CDR2 YNFKEQ. Trimming cost V 2 bases and J 4 bases, with 17 bases left between them.

This rearrangement joins TRBV20-1 to TRBJ1-1, with D maybe TRBD1 (5 bases). V was clipped by 3 bases and J by 5 bases, with 10 bases between them. The germline V gene has CDR1 DFQATT and CDR2 SNEGSKA (reference sequence). This CDR3 region has 12 residues. Here the CDR3 DNA reads TGCAGTGCTAGTTACAGGAAGACTGAAGCTTTCTTT. Translation: CSASYRKTEAFF.

This chain joins TRBV7-2 and TRBJ1-4; 8 bases are shared with TRBD1. There are 16 residues in the CDR3. CDR1 is SGHTA, CDR2 FQGNSA, per germline. J lost 8 bases, V lost 1 base, and 9 bases had no gene match. DNA of the CDR3: TGTGCCAGCAGCTTAGTTTCCGGGACAGGATACGAAAAACTGTTTTTT. The encoded protein is CASSLVSGTGYEKLFF.

This clone showed up just once. The chain is built from TRBV9 and TRBJ1-2, with D tentatively TRBD1 (6 bases). The CDR3 runs to 15 residues. Germline V gives CDR1 SGDLS, CDR2 YYNGEE. V dropped 0 bases and J dropped 4 bases, with 13 bases sitting between them. The CDR3 protein is CASSVGGRGVYGYTF. Here the CDR3 DNA reads TGTGCCAGCAGCGTAGGGGGGCGAGGGGTCTATGGCTACACCTTC.

J is TRBJ2-2 and V is TRBV3-1 (or the pseudogene TRBV3-2); D gene ambiguous. The CDR3 extends over 12 amino acids. In germline, CDR1 is LGHDT, CDR2 YNNKEL (reference sequence). V was cut by 1 base and J by 8 bases, with 5 bases left in between. The CDR3, as DNA: TGTGCCAGCAGCCAAGGGCCAGGGGAGCTGTTTTTT. It yields the protein CASSQGPGELFF.

In this sample, this clone turned up once. The rearrangement uses TRBV4-3 and TRBJ1-2, with 9 bases fitting TRBD1. The CDR3 covers 13 residues. The V segment lost 6 bases and the J segment 4 bases; nucleotides outside the gene matches: 3. Germline V gene lookup returns CDR1 LGHNA and CDR2 YSLEER. The CDR3 reads CASRDRGAYGYTF. In nucleotides, the CDR3 is TGCGCCAGCAGGGACAGGGGAGCCTATGGCTACACCTTC.

This chain joins TRBV4-3 and TRBJ1-4, with 11 positions matching TRBD1. The CDR3 has 14 residues. V lost 6 bases to trimming and J lost 8 bases; unmatched junction nucleotides: 5. CDR1 and CDR2 from the germline V gene are LGHNA and YSLEER. CDR3: CASSRDRGVEKLFF. The CDR3, as DNA: TGCGCCAGCAGTCGGGACAGGGGGGTCGAAAAACTGTTTTTT.

This clone occurred a few times. The CDR3 DNA follows: TGTGCCAGTAGTCCCCGACTAGGGTCGAGCTCCTACGAGCAGTACTTC. As protein: CASSPRLGSSSYEQYF. The chain employs TRBV19 and TRBJ2-7; weak D call: TRBD2 (6 bases). CDR3 length: 16 amino acids. V was pared by 5 bases and J by 0 bases, with 17 bases between. CDR1 is LNHDA, CDR2 SQIVND, per germline (reference sequence).

This clone was seen once. The chain links TRBV11-3 to TRBJ1-6, with D possibly being TRBD1 (6 bases). Looked up from germline, CDR1 is SGHNT and CDR2 is YENEEA. The CDR3 is 16 amino acids. Trimming took off 5 bases at V and 5 bases at J, with 16 bases between the two ends. In nucleotides, the CDR3 is TGTGCCAGCAGCCCCCAGGGGAATAGTCATAATTCACCCCTCCACTTT. Amino acids: CASSPQGNSHNSPLHF.

V usage is TRBV7-2 and J usage is TRBJ1-6, with 7 bases aligning to TRBD1. Germline V gene data show CDR1 as SGHTA and CDR2 as FQGNSA. The CDR3 has 16 residues. V lost 3 bases and J lost 7; bases outside the gene matches: 9. The CDR3 DNA reads TGTGCCAGCAGCTTTACTTTCGGGACAGAGAATTCACCCCTCCACTTT. Translation: CASSFTFGTENSPLHF.

The chain couples TRBV6-5 to TRBJ1-2; weak D call: TRBD1 (6 bases). This CDR3 is 13 amino acids long. Germline values: CDR1 MNHEY, CDR2 SVGAGI. Between the trimmed V and J ends, which lost 4 bases and 1 base, there was a span of 7 bases. In nucleotides, the CDR3 is TGTGCCAGCAGTTTGGACAGTAACTATGGCTACACCTTC. Its protein product is CASSLDSNYGYTF.